This section outlines one T cell receptor (beta chain) sequence together with its context. This CDR3 has 16 residues. CDR1 SGDLS and CDR2 YYNGEE come from the germline V gene. With V trimmed by 3 bases and J by 2 bases, 6 bases remained unmatched. A single record per CDR3 protein comes from TCRdb applying MiXCR to the PCR reads. The sample includes about 90,000 distinct CDR3 sequences, roughly 52% of them seen just once. The sample is drawn from a study of CDR3 diversity in severe acne. The chain couples TRBV9 to TRBJ1-2; TRBD1 aligns across 11 bases. The sequence was obtained from a male donor in good health, serving as a control. Sample: blood. The CDR3 nucleotides read TGTGCCAGCAGCGCCTCCGGGACAGGGGGAAACTATGGCTACACCTTC. Its translation: CASSASGTGGNYGYTF. Full variable domain (missing parts from reference TRBV9 and TRBJ1-2): DSGVTQTPKHLITATGQRVTLRCSPRSGDLSVYWYQQSLDQGLQFLIQYYNGEERAKGNILERFSAQQFPDLHSELNLSSLELGDSALYFCASSASGTGGNYGYTFGSGTRLTVV.